The entry below describes one TCR beta chain. The antigen is not known. Germline V CDR1 and CDR2: MNHNS, SASEGT. The CDR3 extends over 16 amino acids. Trimming removed 1 base from V and 3 bases from J, with 16 bases in between. These data come from a study of T cell responses to AZD1222 COVID-19 vaccine. Study-wide points: Most donors were white British and more were female, and clonal diversity was possibly underestimated.

Produced via immunoSEQ multiplex PCR; TCRdb's table is partial and in-frame only. Found here are more than 95,000 clones, about 91% of them singletons; the top ten hold over 8.5%. The sequence derives from an adult in good health. Sequenced material: peripheral blood, taken on day 0 of AZD1222 vaccination. The chain uses TRBV6-1 and TRBJ2-7; D unresolved. The CDR3 sequence is CASSEGGLNGRYEQYF. The CDR3 nucleotides read TGTGCCAGCAGTGAAGGGGGTCTCAACGGGCGCTACGAGCAGTACTTC.